The sequence of this TCR beta chain was determined in a study of Graves' ophthalmopathy and Graves' hyperthyroidism. Each hyperthyroidism patient was newly diagnosed, with under 2 months' duration, and aged 18 to 65. An approximately 10 ml volume of fresh peripheral blood provided the PBMCs. Amplification of TCR beta CDR3 regions used RNA transcripts. After a first-round RT-PCR with HTBI primers, a second-round multiplex PCR was run. Each CDR3 protein is one row after TCRdb ran MiXCR on the multiplex PCR reads. The sample records roughly 380,000 distinct CDR3 sequences, 15% being singletons. The V gene's germline CDR1 is DFQATT and CDR2 SNEGSKA (reference sequence). The CDR3 covers 15 residues. Trimming left V 4 bases short and J 3 bases short, with 16 bases between. This clonotype was found many times. What it recognizes is unknown. The study, taken as a whole, reports: A majority of expanded thyroid clonotypes exceeding 0.001 frequency were likewise present in blood.

Sequenced input: peripheral blood. The rearrangement uses TRBV20-1 and TRBJ1-5; TRBD1 might be the D (5 bases). The TCR originated in a woman aged 18-29 years with stable Graves' hyperthyroidism. The CDR3 here is CSATRQGAFNQPQHF. CDR3 in DNA: TGCAGTGCTACCAGGCAGGGCGCCTTCAATCAGCCCCAGCATTTT.